The 16 T cell receptor beta chains below were found in one sample sequenced in a study of T cells after yellow fever vaccination. TCRdb re-called the 5' RACE reads with MiXCR, one entry per CDR3 protein. The data hold 600,000 to 750,000 distinct CDR3 sequences, with around 12% observed a single time. Specimen: PBMCs, collected on the day of the yellow fever booster vaccination. The receptor source for this set is a man aged 30-40 years who received the YFV17D yellow fever vaccine.

This chain uses TRBV20-1 with TRBJ1-5; D call uncertain. Trimming pared 8 bases from V and 2 bases from J, leaving 10 bases between. The germline V gene has CDR1 DFQATT and CDR2 SNEGSKA (reference sequence). The CDR3 extends over 12 amino acids. CDR3 sequence: CSTWGGNQPQHF. CDR3 coding DNA: TGCAGTACCTGGGGAGGCAATCAGCCCCAGCATTTT.

The chain joins TRBV19 to TRBJ2-1, with 9 positions matching TRBD2. The J segment lost 9 bases and the V segment lost 2 bases, leaving 8 bases of the junction unmatched. The CDR3 runs 15 residues. CDR1 is LNHDA and CDR2 is SQIVND in the germline V gene (reference sequence). The CDR3 loop is CASSIMASGNSEQFF. The CDR3 nucleotides are TGTGCCAGTAGTATAATGGCTAGCGGGAATTCTGAGCAGTTCTTC.

The V gene is TRBV5-1, the J gene TRBJ2-2; the D is unclear. The CDR3 consists of 14 residues. Trimming removed 0 bases at V and 3 bases at J, with 6 bases between. The germline CDR1 and CDR2 sequences are SGHRS and YFSETQ. The CDR3 coding sequence is TGCGCCAGCAGCTTGGCGCGTTACACCGGGGAGCTGTTTTTT. Translation gives CASSLARYTGELFF.

The chain carries TRBV10-3 and TRBJ2-5, with 7 bases aligning to TRBD2. Germline V CDR1 and CDR2: ENHRY, SYGVKD. This CDR3 is 15 amino acids long. With 2 bases clipped from V and 6 bases from J, the junction kept 9 bases outside the gene matches. The CDR3 coding sequence is TGTGCCATCAGTGAGGGACTAGGGGCAGAGCAGACCCAGTACTTC. Residues: CAISEGLGAEQTQYF.

This chain's CDR3 is CGSPGTKSYEQYF. The CDR3 coding sequence is TGTGGATCACCAGGGACTAAGAGTTACGAGCAGTACTTC. This chain links TRBV2 with TRBJ2-7; 7 bases align to TRBD2. There are 13 residues in the CDR3. Germline V gene lookup returns CDR1 SNHLY and CDR2 FYNNEI.

This clonotype appeared many times. This chain connects TRBV15 to TRBJ2-7; 9 bases match TRBD1. The CDR3 has 14 residues. V gave up 3 bases and J gave up 2 bases; unmatched junction bases: 2. Germline lookup yields CDR1 LNHNV and CDR2 YYDKDF (reference sequence). The CDR3 sequence is CATSRDRGPYEQYF. DNA for the CDR3: TGTGCCACCAGCAGGGACAGGGGTCCCTACGAGCAGTACTTC. The full variable domain, rest sourced from reference TRBV15 and TRBJ2-7, is DAMVIQNPRYQVTQFGKPVTLSCSQTLNHNVMYWYQQKSSQAPKLLFHYYDKDFNNEADTPDNFQSRRPNTSFCFLDIRSPGLGDTAMYLCATSRDRGPYEQYFGPGTRLTVT.

V gene TRBV7-9 combines with J gene TRBJ2-2; perhaps TRBD2 as D (5 bases). Germline V gene sequence: CDR1 SEHNR, CDR2 FQNEAQ (reference sequence). The CDR3 loop spans 16 amino acids. V was cut by 4 bases and J by 4 bases, with 16 bases left in between. The CDR3 sequence: CASSSDLPGLTGELFF. CDR3 DNA sequence: TGTGCCAGCAGCTCTGATTTACCCGGACTCACCGGGGAGCTGTTTTTT.

This clonotype came up a few times. The genes are TRBV4-3 and TRBJ2-3; 9 bases are a match to TRBD2. V dropped 0 bases and J dropped 6; count of bases not matched to a gene: 7. CDR1 is LGHNA, CDR2 YSLEER, per germline. CDR3 length: 16 residues. CDR3: CASSQEVAGVWDTQYF. DNA for the CDR3: TGCGCCAGCAGCCAAGAGGTAGCGGGAGTATGGGATACGCAGTATTTT.

The gene calls are TRBV20-1 and TRBJ2-1; no firm D call. Looked up from germline, CDR1 is DFQATT and CDR2 is SNEGSKA (reference sequence). CDR3 length: 11 residues. V gave up 4 bases and J gave up 10 bases, with 11 bases separating them. The CDR3 protein is CSANFFEEQFF. The CDR3 DNA sequence: TGCAGTGCTAATTTCTTCGAAGAGCAGTTCTTC.

This clonotype was seen repeatedly, ten times or more. The chain combines TRBV5-1 with TRBJ2-4; tentatively, D is TRBD1 (5 bases). Germline values: CDR1 SGHRS, CDR2 YFSETQ. This CDR3 spans 14 amino acids. V lost 1 base and J 5 bases, leaving 10 bases between the germline ends. This CDR3 reads CASSLSGHQNIQYF. In DNA form, the CDR3 reads TGCGCCAGCAGCTTGTCTGGACACCAAAACATTCAGTACTTC.

This clonotype has only a few counts. The chain has TRBV29-1 and TRBJ2-1; 12 bases agree with TRBD1. CDR1 and CDR2 from the germline V gene are SQVTM and ANQGSEA. V gave up 6 bases and J gave up 7 bases; unmatched junction bases: 13. This CDR3 is built from 16 residues. For the CDR3, the DNA is TGCAGCGTCGGTCCCGGGACAGGGGGCGCGGGAAATGAGCAGTTCTTC. It specifies CSVGPGTGGAGNEQFF.

This chain links TRBV10-3 with TRBJ2-7; D gene ambiguous. The germline V and J ends were trimmed by 3 bases and 1 base, with 16 bases remaining between them. Per the germline V gene, CDR1 is ENHRY and CDR2 is SYGVKD. The CDR3 length is 16 residues. In nucleotides, the CDR3 is TGTGCCATCAGTGAATTAAAGACATCCCTTTCCTACGAGCAGTACTTC. Translating it yields CAISELKTSLSYEQYF.

This clonotype has more than one count but fewer than ten. This chain links TRBV20-1 with TRBJ2-7; no firm D call. The V end was cut by 5 bases, the J end by 5 bases, with 10 bases between. This CDR3 contains 11 residues. Per the germline V gene, CDR1 is DFQATT and CDR2 is SNEGSKA (reference sequence). CDR3 nucleotides: TGCAGTGCTGTAACCCTTAACGAGCAGTACTTC. Residues: CSAVTLNEQYF.

The V and J genes are TRBV7-2 and TRBJ2-1; 7 bases line up with TRBD1. Germline values: CDR1 SGHTA, CDR2 FQGNSA. The CDR3 sequence is 14 residues long. After removal of 10 bases from V and 0 bases from J, the junction contained 6 bases not matched to a gene. CDR3 loop: CATQTGSSYNEQFF. The CDR3 nucleotides are TGTGCCACCCAGACAGGGAGCTCCTACAATGAGCAGTTCTTC. Full variable domain (missing parts from reference TRBV7-2 and TRBJ2-1): GAGVSQSPSNKVTEKGKDVELRCDPISGHTALYWYRQSLGQGLEFLIYFQGNSAPDKSGLPSDRFSAERTGGSVSTLTIQRTQQEDSAVYLCATQTGSSYNEQFFGPGTRLTVL.

The chain uses TRBV29-1 and TRBJ2-2; D remains ambiguous. Germline-derived CDR1 and CDR2 are SQVTM and ANQGSEA. The ends were cut back, 1 base at V and 1 base at J, with 7 bases in the middle. The CDR3 has 14 residues. The CDR3 sequence: CSVEGQLNTGELFF. DNA for the CDR3: TGCAGCGTTGAAGGGCAGTTGAACACCGGGGAGCTGTTTTTT.

This clonotype was seen a few times. V and J are TRBV3-1 and TRBJ2-5, with D tentatively TRBD2 (6 bases). Deletions cut 1 base from V and 5 bases from J, with 8 bases between. Germline V gene lookup returns CDR1 LGHDT and CDR2 YNNKEL (reference sequence). The CDR3 is 13 amino acids. The CDR3 is CASSQVRGETQYF. The DNA of the CDR3 is TGTGCCAGCAGCCAAGTCCGGGGGGAGACCCAGTACTTC.